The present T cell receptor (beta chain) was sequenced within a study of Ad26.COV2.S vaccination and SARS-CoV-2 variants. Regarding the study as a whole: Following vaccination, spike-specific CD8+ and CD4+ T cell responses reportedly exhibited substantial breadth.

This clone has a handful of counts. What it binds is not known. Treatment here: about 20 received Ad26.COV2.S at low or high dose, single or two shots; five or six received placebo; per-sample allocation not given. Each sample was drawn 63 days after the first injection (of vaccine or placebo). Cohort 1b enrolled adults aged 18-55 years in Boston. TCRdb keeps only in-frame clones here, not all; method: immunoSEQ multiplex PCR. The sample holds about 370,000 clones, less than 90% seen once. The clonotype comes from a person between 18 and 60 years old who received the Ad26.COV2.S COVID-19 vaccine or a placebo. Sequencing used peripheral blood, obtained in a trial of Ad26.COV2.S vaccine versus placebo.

CDR3 DNA sequence: TGTGCCATCAGCGACAGGGAGGCTGGCTACACCTTC. Protein: CAISDREAGYTF. This sequence joins TRBV10-3 and TRBJ1-2, with 7 bases aligning to TRBD1. Germline V gene lookup returns CDR1 ENHRY and CDR2 SYGVKD. The CDR3 covers 12 residues. J was trimmed by 7 bases and V by 6 bases; bases with no gene match: 5.